The 27 T cell receptor beta chains reported below all come from one sample, sequenced in a study of PD-1 blockade in classical Hodgkin lymphoma. Assay used: immunoSEQ multiplex PCR; TCRdb lists only in-frame clones, some missing. The sample carries roughly 100,000 clones, approximately 90% recorded once. Time point specified: cycle 4 day 1 (C4D1), after five to seven weeks of nivolumab. Patients all relapsed after autologous stem cell transplantation, and there was variation in brentuximab vedotin exposure. This specimen was peripheral blood mononuclear cells (PBMCs), taken before the fourth cycle of nivolumab. The receptors were gathered from a human donor with classical Hodgkin lymphoma.

This chain uses TRBV28 with TRBJ1-1; no definite D call. Deletions cut 2 bases from V and 0 bases from J, with 13 bases between. Germline CDR1 MDHEN, CDR2 SYDVKM. This CDR3 has 16 amino acids. CDR3: CASSLLGMGMNTEAFF. The CDR3 bases are TGTGCCAGCAGTTTACTGGGAATGGGGATGAACACTGAAGCTTTCTTT.

The chain combines TRBV6-5 with TRBJ2-7; D gene ambiguous. The germline CDR1 and CDR2 sequences are MNHEY and SVGAGI. Trimming left V 8 bases short and J 2 bases short, with 7 bases between. The CDR3 spans 11 residues. CDR3 residues: CASGSPYEQYF. The CDR3 bases are TGTGCCAGCGGATCCCCCTACGAGCAGTACTTC.

The chain uses TRBV15 and TRBJ2-7, with D unclear. The length of the CDR3 is 12 residues. The V gene lost 3 bases and the J gene lost 6 bases, with 9 bases spanning the gap. Germline assignment: CDR1 LNHNV and CDR2 YYDKDF (reference sequence). CDR3 loop: CATSRLGSEQYF. The CDR3 DNA follows: TGTGCCACCAGCAGGCTAGGTTCCGAGCAGTACTTC.

The chain employs TRBV28 and TRBJ2-1; D possibly uses TRBD1 or TRBD2 (5 bases each). Per germline, CDR1 MDHEN and CDR2 SYDVKM. The CDR3 runs to 18 residues. The V gene lost 5 bases and the J gene lost 0 bases, with 20 bases spanning the gap. The CDR3 loop reads CASSISSLGDPSYNEQFF. The CDR3 region has the DNA TGTGCCAGCAGTATCTCGAGTTTGGGGGACCCCTCCTACAATGAGCAGTTCTTC.

The chain uses TRBV25-1 and TRBJ2-2; TRBD2 aligns across 8 bases. Germline loops: CDR1 MGHDK, CDR2 SYGVNS. CDR3 length equals 13 residues. V was pared by 7 bases and J by 7 bases, with 5 bases of the junction left unmatched. The CDR3 spells CASMRAGDGELFF. The DNA of the CDR3 is TGTGCCAGCATGAGAGCGGGGGACGGGGAGCTGTTTTTT. Looking up the rest from reference TRBV25-1 and TRBJ2-2 gives the full variable domain: EADIYQTPRYLVIGTGKKITLECSQTMGHDKMYWYQQDPGMELHLIHYSYGVNSTEKGDLSSESTVSRIRTEHFPLTLESARPSHTSQYLCASMRAGDGELFFGEGSRLTVL.

The rearrangement links TRBV7-8 to TRBJ2-7, with 9 bases matching TRBD1. The CDR3 extends over 15 amino acids. Germline CDR1 and CDR2: SGHVS and FQNEAQ. V gave up 1 base and J gave up 6 bases; unmatched junction bases: 7. CDR3 bases: TGTGCCAGCAGCTTAGTGGGACAGGGTCTAACCGAGCAGTACTTC. Translation gives CASSLVGQGLTEQYF.

The chain carries TRBV28 and TRBJ2-7; 8 nucleotides align to TRBD1. Looked up from germline, CDR1 is MDHEN and CDR2 is SYDVKM. V gave up 6 bases and J gave up 0 bases; unmatched junction bases: 7. This CDR3 comprises 15 residues. The CDR3 nucleotides read TGTGCCAGCAGGTTCCGGGACAGGAGCTCCTACGAGCAGTACTTC. This encodes CASRFRDRSSYEQYF.

CDR3 sequence reads: CASSFFRGTGELFF. The CDR3, as DNA: TGTGCCAGCAGCTTTTTCAGGGGAACCGGGGAGCTGTTTTTT. The chain links TRBV7-9 to TRBJ2-2; perhaps TRBD1 as D (6 bases). Germline CDR1 SEHNR, CDR2 FQNEAQ (reference sequence). Trimming pared 3 bases from V and 5 bases from J, leaving 10 bases between. The CDR3 is made up of 14 amino acids.

The rearrangement links TRBV5-1 to TRBJ2-7, with D uncertain. Germline lookup yields CDR1 SGHRS and CDR2 YFSETQ. V dropped 0 bases and J dropped 3 bases, with 10 bases sitting between them. The CDR3 spans 14 residues. CDR3 nucleotide sequence: TGCGCCAGCAGCTTGGAATGGGAAGACTACGAGCAGTACTTC. Residues: CASSLEWEDYEQYF.

The CDR3 DNA sequence: TGTGCCAGCAGCTCTCGGACTAGCGGGAGTGGTGAGCAGTTCTTC. The encoded protein is CASSSRTSGSGEQFF. The chain joins TRBV7-9 to TRBJ2-1, with 13 bases identical to TRBD2. The CDR3 contains 15 residues. Per the germline V gene, CDR1 is SEHNR and CDR2 is FQNEAQ (reference sequence). J gave up 9 bases and V 4 bases, and 6 bases lay outside the gene matches.

This rearrangement joins TRBV5-4 to TRBJ2-6; D possibly corresponds to TRBD2 (5 bases). V dropped 5 bases and J dropped 0 bases, with 21 bases sitting between them. Germline V gene lookup returns CDR1 SGHNT and CDR2 YYREEE (reference sequence). This CDR3 has 19 amino acids. CDR3 sequence (DNA): TGTGCCAGCAGTTACCCCGGGATGGCGTTGGGCTCTGGGGCCAACGTCCTGACTTTC. It codes for CASSYPGMALGSGANVLTF.

The chain is built from TRBV6-4 and TRBJ1-5; weak D call: TRBD1 (6 bases). V was cut by 6 bases and J by 0 bases, with 12 bases left in between. The CDR3 has 15 amino acids. Germline lookup yields CDR1 MRHNA and CDR2 SNTAGT. The CDR3 coding sequence is TGTGCCAGCAGGGCGGAGGGACATAGCAATCAGCCCCAGCATTTT. It specifies CASRAEGHSNQPQHF.

The chain uses TRBV18 and TRBJ1-2, with TRBD1 identical over 7 bases. Germline assignment: CDR1 KGHSH and CDR2 LQKENI. CDR3 length equals 15 residues. Trimming removed 3 bases from V and 3 bases from J; junction bases left unmatched: 7. The CDR3 DNA follows: TGTGCCAGCTCACCTACAGGGGACTCTTACTATGGCTACACCTTC. Translation gives CASSPTGDSYYGYTF.

This sequence joins TRBV19 and TRBJ1-2, with a weak D call TRBD1 (5 bases). The V gene lost 1 base and the J gene lost 2 bases, with 8 bases spanning the gap. Germline V gene sequence: CDR1 LNHDA, CDR2 SQIVND (reference sequence). The CDR3 has 14 residues. CDR3: CASSIVPGNYGYTF. CDR3 coding DNA: TGTGCCAGTAGTATAGTCCCAGGGAACTATGGCTACACCTTC.

J is TRBJ2-5 and V is TRBV25-1, with D possibly matching TRBD2 (6 bases). Per germline, CDR1 MGHDK and CDR2 SYGVNS. Trimming pared 10 bases from V and 2 bases from J, leaving 20 bases between. The length of the CDR3 is 15 residues. DNA of the CDR3: TGTGCCACCCAACCCGCAGGAGGGCCGCAAGAGACCCAGTACTTC. Translating gives CATQPAGGPQETQYF.

This clone was detected once. This chain joins TRBV28 and TRBJ1-1; 7 positions match TRBD1. Germline loops: CDR1 MDHEN, CDR2 SYDVKM. Trimming at V came to 5 bases and at J to 7 bases, leaving 7 bases not matched to a gene. CDR3 length: 13 amino acids. The chain's CDR3 is CASSLTGPSEAFF. The DNA for the CDR3 is TGTGCCAGCAGTCTGACAGGGCCGAGTGAAGCTTTCTTT.

The chain is built from TRBV5-6 and TRBJ2-5; 7 positions agree with TRBD2. CDR3 length: 15 amino acids. J gave up 2 bases and V 0 bases, and 4 bases lay outside the gene matches. Per the germline V gene, CDR1 is SGHDT and CDR2 is YYEEEE. CDR3 in DNA: TGTGCCAGCAGCTTGGACCTAGCGGATCAAGAGACCCAGTACTTC. The encoded protein is CASSLDLADQETQYF.

The gene calls are TRBV5-1 and TRBJ2-7; possibly TRBD1 for D (6 bases). The germline V and J ends were trimmed by 0 bases and 1 base, with 17 bases remaining between them. CDR1 is SGHRS, CDR2 YFSETQ, per germline. This CDR3 has 17 residues. For the CDR3, the DNA is TGCGCCAGCAGCTTGGGACACCGGGACATCCGATCCTACGAGCAGTACTTC. This translates into CASSLGHRDIRSYEQYF. The full variable domain, in which reference TRBV5-1 and TRBJ2-7 provide the parts outside the CDR3, is KAGVTQTPRYLIKTRGQQVTLSCSPISGHRSVSWYQQTPGQGLQFLFEYFSETQRNKGNFPGRFSGRQFSNSRSEMNVSTLELGDSALYLCASSLGHRDIRSYEQYFGPGTRLTVT.

This clone was found a few times. V is TRBV6-4 and J is TRBJ2-1; no firm D call. The CDR3 is 14 residues long. Germline V CDR1 and CDR2: MRHNA, SNTAGT. The V end was cut by 3 bases, the J end by 0 bases, with 6 bases between. CDR3 in DNA: TGTGCCAGCAGTGAAACGAGCTCCTACAATGAGCAGTTCTTC. This translates into CASSETSSYNEQFF.

The J gene is TRBJ2-1, the V gene TRBV25-1; D possibly corresponds to TRBD2 (5 bases). The CDR3 covers 13 residues. V lost 8 bases, J lost 7 bases, and 15 bases lay in between. Germline lookup yields CDR1 MGHDK and CDR2 SYGVNS. The CDR3 DNA sequence: TGTGCCAGCGGCGGGCTCGGATCGAATGAGCAGTTCTTC. Translation: CASGGLGSNEQFF.

This chain connects TRBV11-3 to TRBJ2-7; D is uncertain. CDR1 and CDR2 from the germline V gene are SGHNT and YENEEA. The CDR3 is 13 residues long. V gave up 0 bases and J gave up 3 bases, with 6 bases separating them. The CDR3 loop is CASSLDFGYEQYF. The CDR3, as DNA: TGTGCCAGCAGCTTAGATTTTGGCTACGAGCAGTACTTC.

In this sample, this clone turned up once. This rearrangement joins TRBV30 to TRBJ2-4; 13 bases fit TRBD2. The CDR3 sequence is 16 residues long. Trimming at V came to 0 bases and at J to 4 bases, leaving 3 bases not matched to a gene. Germline CDR1 and CDR2: GTSNPN and SVGIG (reference sequence). CDR3 residues: CAWSVRGLAGKNIQYF. In DNA, the CDR3 is TGTGCCTGGAGTGTAAGGGGACTAGCGGGGAAAAACATTCAGTACTTC.

The chain couples TRBV2 to TRBJ2-2; 8 positions match TRBD2. Germline loops: CDR1 SNHLY, CDR2 FYNNEI. The CDR3 has 17 amino acids. The trim removed 0 bases at V and 6 bases at J, leaving 9 bases unmatched. In DNA, the CDR3 is TGTGCCAGCAGTGAAGCGCAGCTAGCGGGTTCGCCCGGGGAGCTGTTTTTT. Amino acids: CASSEAQLAGSPGELFF.

The chain carries TRBV7-9 and TRBJ2-1; a weak D match, TRBD2 (6 bases). V lost 3 bases and J 4 bases, leaving 13 bases between the germline ends. CDR3 length equals 15 residues. CDR1 is SEHNR, CDR2 FQNEAQ, per germline (reference sequence). CDR3 sequence (DNA): TGTGCCAGCAGCTTCTATTACGGGGGTTACAATGAGCAGTTCTTC. This gives the protein CASSFYYGGYNEQFF.

V usage is TRBV12-5 and J usage is TRBJ2-7; 11 positions agree with TRBD1. J gave up 3 bases and V 6 bases, and 4 bases lay outside the gene matches. From germline, CDR1 is LGHNT and CDR2 FRNRAP. This CDR3 region has 14 residues. CDR3 region: CASGRGTGGYEQYF. In DNA, the CDR3 is TGTGCTAGTGGCCGCGGGACAGGGGGCTACGAGCAGTACTTC.

The rearrangement joins TRBV6-5 to TRBJ1-2; tentatively, D is TRBD1 (5 bases). CDR3 size: 15 residues. Trimming pared 0 bases from V and 3 bases from J, leaving 11 bases between. The germline V gene encodes CDR1 MNHEY and CDR2 SVGAGI. The CDR3 coding sequence is TGTGCCAGCAGTTACTCTCCAGGGTCTGACTATGGCTACACCTTC. Protein sequence: CASSYSPGSDYGYTF.

The V call is TRBV11-2, the J call TRBJ2-1; TRBD2 aligns across 9 bases. The CDR3 covers 19 residues. CDR1 is SGHAT, CDR2 FQNNGV, per germline. V dropped 5 bases and J dropped 2; count of bases not matched to a gene: 16. Here the CDR3 reads CASSRTIGKASGTYNEQFF. The CDR3 DNA reads as TGTGCCAGCAGCCGAACAATCGGAAAGGCTAGCGGGACCTACAATGAGCAGTTCTTC.